The 4 T cell receptor beta chains below come from one sample, sequenced in a study of CD8 T cells in ankylosing spondylitis. Study-level points and caveats: Typical of ankylosing spondylitis blood, it appeared, was a TCR beta motif of under 10 highly homologous variants.

TCRdb re-called the 5' RACE reads with MiXCR, one entry per CDR3 protein. The profile covers around 480,000 distinct CDR3 sequences, with over 15% appearing a single time and just over 1% taken by the ten largest. Antigens of these TCRs are unknown. Sequenced input: blood, either unsorted or a sorted T cell fraction (not recorded which). Source of these receptors: a male donor with ankylosing spondylitis.

The rearrangement joins TRBV30 to TRBJ2-7; unclear D gene. Trimming shortened V by 2 bases and J by 2 bases, and 4 bases separated the two germline ends. The CDR3 runs 11 residues. Germline assignment: CDR1 GTSNPN and CDR2 SVGIG (reference sequence). Here the CDR3 DNA reads TGTGCCTGGAGTAACCCCTACGAGCAGTACTTC. Translated, it gives CAWSNPYEQYF.

The chain recombines TRBV28 with TRBJ1-1; D not resolved. Germline V lookup: CDR1 MDHEN, CDR2 SYDVKM. V lost 8 bases to trimming and J lost 0 bases, with 7 bases between them. This CDR3 is built from 12 residues. The CDR3 coding sequence is TGTGCCAGCTCTTGGATGAACACTGAAGCTTTCTTT. It specifies CASSWMNTEAFF.

The genes are TRBV20-1 and TRBJ2-1, with D tentatively TRBD2 (5 bases). V shed 4 bases and J shed 9 bases, with 13 bases lying between them. The germline gives CDR1 DFQATT, CDR2 SNEGSKA (reference sequence). The CDR3 runs to 12 residues. In DNA form, the CDR3 reads TGCAGTGCTACGAGACCTGGGAGTGAGCAGTTCTTC. This codes for CSATRPGSEQFF.

A few counts support this clonotype. The chain employs TRBV20-1 and TRBJ2-7; no clear D gene. V lost 5 bases and J lost 5, with 19 bases in between. The CDR3 spans 14 residues. Per germline, CDR1 DFQATT and CDR2 SNEGSKA (reference sequence). The CDR3 here is CSAGFAALGHEQYF. In DNA, the CDR3 is TGCAGTGCTGGATTTGCTGCGTTGGGTCACGAGCAGTACTTC.